This TCR beta chain was sequenced for a study of blood T cell repertoires in COVID-19. Across the whole study: Whether acute or convalescent, the COVID-19 samples came from the United States, Italy and Spain. T cells, B-cell-depleted T cells, or PBMCs supplied cDNA or gDNA.

Per the original methods: Amplifying reference gene primers gave estimates of nucleated cell counts. Measured with immunoSEQ multiplex PCR; TCRdb has only the in-frame clones, and not every one. V and J calls and clone size are given by that table; D and trimming were obtained from the DNA. The sample includes about 380,000 clones, approximately 77% seen only once; the top ten take about 1.2%. Deletions cut 4 bases from V and 1 base from J, with 5 bases between. The CDR3 spans 12 residues. Germline V gives CDR1 ENHRY, CDR2 SYGVKD. This clone occurred once. This chain connects TRBV10-3 to TRBJ2-7; unclear D gene. The sample was peripheral blood. The sequence came from a human donor with acute or convalescent COVID-19. The donor label of this sample is uncertain. The CDR3 bases are TGTGCCATCAGTGTACAGTCCTACGAGCAGTACTTC. Residues: CAISVQSYEQYF.